These 19 T cell receptor beta chains were sequenced from one sample in a study of metastatic and nonmetastatic thyroid tumors. Each patient came to thyroid surgery without any prior treatment (of any kind). TCRdb reanalyzed the PCR reads via MiXCR. This table has 15,000 to 20,000 clones, approximately 32% appearing once. What was sequenced was adjacent normal tissue. The receptors derive from a female donor with papillary thyroid cancer or a benign thyroid nodule (not recorded which). Some clones in this sample may be carry-over from other donors' samples.

This clone was recorded a few times. The genes are TRBV6-5 and TRBJ2-1, with TRBD2 matching 9 bases. The CDR3 has 17 amino acids. Germline V CDR1 and CDR2: MNHEY, SVGAGI. V lost 4 bases and J lost 4; bases outside the gene matches: 11. The CDR3 region has the DNA TGTGCCAGCAGTTCCCCCTCTGGGGCGGGAGGGTACAATGAGCAGTTCTTC. It codes for CASSSPSGAGGYNEQFF.

The chain combines TRBV20-1 with TRBJ2-1; 9 nucleotides align to TRBD2. This CDR3 contains 13 residues. V dropped 1 base and J dropped 5; count of bases not matched to a gene: 0. Germline V gives CDR1 DFQATT, CDR2 SNEGSKA (reference sequence). The CDR3 bases are TGCAGTGCTAGAGGGACTAGCGACAATGAGCAGTTCTTC. Translating it yields CSARGTSDNEQFF.

This clone was detected ten times or more. This may be a read error: a much more frequent sequence differs by one nucleotide. The chain is built from TRBV19 and TRBJ1-2; 9 nucleotides match TRBD1. The CDR3 runs to 14 residues. Germline lookup yields CDR1 LNHDA and CDR2 SQIVND (reference sequence). CDR3 sequence: CAGSPLDRGYGYTF. The CDR3 bases are TGTGCCGGTAGTCCCCTGGACAGGGGATATGGCTACACCTTC.

This clone is termed medium-sized. The chain has TRBV28 and TRBJ2-7; 12 bases map to TRBD1. The CDR3 spans 15 residues. J lost 4 bases, V lost 5 bases, and 6 bases had no gene match. Germline values: CDR1 MDHEN, CDR2 SYDVKM. CDR3 nucleotides: TGTGCCAGCAGTAACCGGGACAGGGGGCCGTACGAGCAGTACTTC. Its protein product is CASSNRDRGPYEQYF.

Turning to this clone: One end of the junction is discordant with germline, which a read error may explain. This chain joins TRBV20-1 and TRBJ2-7, with TRBD2 as a possible D gene (6 bases). CDR1 and CDR2 from the germline V gene are DFQATT and SNEGSKA (reference sequence). This CDR3 is 12 amino acids long. CDR3 nucleotide sequence: TGCAGTGGGGGGGTGGTCCTCTACGAGCATTACTTC. Protein: CSGGVVLYEHYF.

By share, this clone ranks as medium-sized (0.01 to 0.1%). The chain combines TRBV7-3 with TRBJ1-6, with 8 bases that match TRBD1. Germline CDR1 is SGHTA and CDR2 is FQGTGA. The CDR3 has 19 amino acids. V lost 5 bases and J lost 2; bases outside the gene matches: 14. This CDR3 is CASSPSGTGSFTYNSPLHF. CDR3 DNA: TGTGCCAGCAGCCCCTCCGGGACAGGTAGTTTCACCTATAATTCACCCCTCCACTTT.

A few counts support this clone. This chain connects TRBV27 to TRBJ2-3; D uncertain. Germline V gene lookup returns CDR1 MNHEY and CDR2 SMNVEV (reference sequence). V dropped 4 bases and J dropped 4 bases, with 15 bases sitting between them. The CDR3 consists of 15 residues. The CDR3 reads CASSSPPSGADTQYF. The DNA for the CDR3 is TGTGCCAGCAGTTCCCCCCCGTCGGGTGCAGATACGCAGTATTTT.

This chain connects TRBV6-1 to TRBJ1-1; D perhaps matches TRBD1 (5 bases). V lost 6 bases, J lost 1 base, and 12 bases lay in between. The CDR3 totals 14 residues. Germline V gives CDR1 MNHNS, CDR2 SASEGT. CDR3 region: CASRSGLGNTEAFF. The DNA of the CDR3 is TGTGCCAGCAGGTCGGGGCTTGGGAACACTGAAGCTTTCTTT.

This clone was counted many times. A read error is possible here, since a much larger clone lies one base away. V and J are TRBV2 and TRBJ2-7; 9 positions match TRBD2. Germline V gene lookup returns CDR1 SNHLY and CDR2 FYNNEI. V was clipped by 6 bases and J by 3 bases; unmatched bases: 9. The CDR3 length is 15 residues. In DNA form, the CDR3 reads TGTGCCAGCAGGGCCCACGCGGGGGGGGTCTACGAGCAGTACTTC. Its translation: CASRAHAGGVYEQYF.

This sequence joins TRBV9 and TRBJ2-7; weak D call: TRBD1 (6 bases). Trimming cost V 4 bases and J 1 base, with 18 bases left between them. Germline V gene lookup returns CDR1 SGDLS and CDR2 YYNGEE. The CDR3 has 16 residues. The CDR3 reads CASSHGQSLNSYEQYF. The DNA of the CDR3 is TGTGCCAGCAGCCACGGACAGAGCCTAAATTCCTACGAGCAGTACTTC.

This chain joins TRBV2 and TRBJ2-3, with D perhaps TRBD2 (6 bases). The CDR3 totals 11 residues. The ends were cut back, 7 bases at V and 6 bases at J, with 8 bases in the middle. From germline, CDR1 is SNHLY and CDR2 FYNNEI. CDR3 amino acids: CASMAGDTQYF. The CDR3, as DNA: TGTGCCAGCATGGCGGGGGATACGCAGTATTTT. Variable domain in full (rest from reference TRBV2 and TRBJ2-3): EPEVTQTPSHQVTQMGQEVILRCVPISNHLYFYWYRQILGQKVEFLVSFYNNEISEKSEIFDDQFSVERPDGSNFTLKIRSTKLEDSAMYFCASMAGDTQYFGPGTRLTVL.

This chain links TRBV12-3 or TRBV12-4 with TRBJ2-7; 7 nucleotides line up with TRBD2. After removal of 0 bases from V and 0 bases from J, the junction contained 5 bases not matched to a gene. CDR3 length equals 16 residues. The CDR3 loop is CASSLAGRDLSYEQYF. CDR3 sequence (DNA): TGTGCCAGCAGTTTAGCGGGGAGGGATCTCTCCTACGAGCAGTACTTC.

This clone was observed a single time. The chain uses TRBV4-3 and TRBJ2-6; D is ambiguous. CDR3 length: 16 amino acids. V shed 0 bases and J shed 0 bases, with 6 bases lying between them. Germline V lookup: CDR1 LGHNA, CDR2 YSLEER. The CDR3 loop is CASSQEFTSGANVLTF. The CDR3 DNA follows: TGCGCCAGCAGCCAAGAATTTACCTCTGGGGCCAACGTCCTGACTTTC.

The table lists this clone with a few counts. This chain joins TRBV2 and TRBJ2-3; D is uncertain. The CDR3 length is 14 residues. The germline CDR1 and CDR2 sequences are SNHLY and FYNNEI. V was cut by 6 bases and J by 0 bases, with 10 bases left in between. The CDR3 loop reads CASSQTGSTDTQYF. The CDR3 coding sequence is TGTGCCAGCAGCCAGACGGGCAGCACAGATACGCAGTATTTT.

The table lists this clone with a few counts. The junction shows a germline mismatch at one end, possibly a read error. The chain links TRBV2 to TRBJ1-3, with D unresolved. Germline V CDR1 and CDR2: SNHLY, FYNNEI. The CDR3 sequence is 15 residues long. The CDR3 reads CASLYRESSGNTVYF. CDR3 DNA sequence: TGTGCCAGCCTATATAGGGAGTCGTCTGGAAACACCGTATATTTT.

As regards this clone: Likely a read error: the CDR3 ends without its conserved phenylalanine or tryptophan. The chain carries TRBV24-1 and TRBJ2-3, with 8 bases fitting TRBD2. V lost 4 bases, J lost 2 bases, and 1 base stayed unmatched. Looked up from germline, CDR1 is KGHDR and CDR2 is SFDVKD. The length of the CDR3 is 14 residues. The CDR3 DNA follows: TGTGCCACCAGTGAGACTAGCGACACAGATACGCAGTATTTG. Its protein is CATSETSDTDTQYL.

The V and J genes are TRBV2 and TRBJ2-7, with 7 bases aligning to TRBD1. The V and J ends lost 3 bases and 2 bases, in that order; junction bases with no gene match: 7. Per germline, CDR1 SNHLY and CDR2 FYNNEI. There are 15 residues in the CDR3. The CDR3 DNA reads as TGTGCCAGCAGTGAGGGCGGACAGGTAACCTACGAGCAGTACTTC. Translation: CASSEGGQVTYEQYF. The whole variable domain, remainder taken from reference TRBV2 and TRBJ2-7, is EPEVTQTPSHQVTQMGQEVILRCVPISNHLYFYWYRQILGQKVEFLVSFYNNEISEKSEIFDDQFSVERPDGSNFTLKIRSTKLEDSAMYFCASSEGGQVTYEQYFGPGTRLTVT.

The chain joins TRBV15 to TRBJ2-5; possibly TRBD2 for D (6 bases). V was trimmed by 1 base and J by 5 bases, leaving 8 bases between them. CDR1 is LNHNV, CDR2 YYDKDF, per germline (reference sequence). The CDR3 contains 13 residues. CDR3 protein: CATSRVGGETQYF. The CDR3 nucleotides are TGTGCCACCAGCAGAGTCGGGGGTGAGACCCAGTACTTC.

This clone appeared many times. The chain links TRBV7-2 to TRBJ2-7, with 8 bases lining up with TRBD2. Germline CDR1 reads SGHTA; CDR2 reads FQGNSA. CDR3 size: 13 residues. Trimming removed 5 bases from V and 6 bases from J; junction bases left unmatched: 6. The CDR3 here is CASSTQRGIEQYF. The CDR3 coding sequence is TGTGCCAGCAGCACCCAGCGGGGGATCGAGCAGTACTTC.